The sample holds a few counts of the clone carrying this TCR beta chain. Its target is unknown. The data stem from a study of human T cells and chemical hapten exposure. Regarding the study as a whole: High-frequency TCRs, those above 1 in 1000, stayed the same after DPC sensitization.

TCRdb analysed the RACE reads with MiXCR anew, one entry per CDR3 protein. Here the sample spans about 80,000 distinct CDR3 sequences, approximately 14% being singletons. Time point indicated: pre-sensitization, week 0. Noted treatment: therapeutic diphenylcyclopropenone sensitization with weekly scalp DPC. Whole blood that had not been fractionated was the source of extracted total RNA. Specimen: whole blood, collected in connection with sensitization to the hapten diphenylcyclopropenone (DPC). This sequence was found in a woman aged 45 to 65 with alopecia areata. Some clones in this sample may be carry-over from other donors' samples.

CDR3 loop: CASSQSGTPGLAKNIQYF. Written as DNA, the CDR3 is TGCGCCAGCAGCCAAAGCGGGACACCCGGCCTAGCCAAAAACATTCAGTACTTC. J is TRBJ2-4 and V is TRBV4-3; perhaps TRBD2 as D (7 bases). V was shortened by 2 bases and J by 0 bases, with 17 bases between the two germline ends. CDR1 and CDR2 (germline): LGHNA, YSLEER. The CDR3 contains 18 residues.